The rows below give T cell receptor beta chains drawn from one sample of a study of shared clonotypes between healthy human individuals. Assay: immunoSEQ multiplex PCR; the TCRdb copy retains only in-frame clones and omits some. The repertoire holds 450,000 to 500,000 clones, with 75% to 85% as singletons. Sequenced input: PBMCs. The receptor set was obtained from a woman aged 40 to 50 in good health. Some clones in this sample may be carry-over from other donors' samples. Each CDR3 is given with its conserved first and last residue. A D gene is named only where the DNA matches it firmly. Expanded clones get a size class; other rows say once, few or many, or leave the size out.

clone_size j_call d_call v_call cdr3_nt cdr3_aa
- TRBJ1-3 - TRBV5-4 TGTGCCAGCAGCTTGGATGCGGGAAGTGGAAACACCATATATTTT CASSLDAGSGNTIYF
many TRBJ1-1 - TRBV5-4 TGTGCCAGCAGCGGGGGACTGTGGGGTACTGAAGCTTTCTTT CASSGGLWGTEAFF
- TRBJ2-6 - TRBV4-1 TGCGCCAGCAGCCAAGATTGGCGTTCCGTTGCGGGTCTCTCTGGGGCCAACGTCCTGACTTTC CASSQDWRSVAGLSGANVLTF
- TRBJ1-5 TRBD1 TRBV5-1 TGCGCCAGCAGCCCTGGGACAGGTGCGAGGCAGCCCCAGCATTTT CASSPGTGARQPQHF
- TRBJ1-2 TRBD1 TRBV6-5 TGTGCCAGCAGTGTGGGACAGTACTATGGCTACACCTTC CASSVGQYYGYTF
- TRBJ1-5 - TRBV7-2 TGTGCCAGCAGTTTCTTACCTAATCAGCCCCAGCATTTT CASSFLPNQPQHF
- TRBJ2-5 - TRBV11-1 TGTGCCAGCAGCCCGGGCGCCGGACATGAGACCCAGTACTTC CASSPGAGHETQYF
many TRBJ2-1 TRBD1 TRBV7-9 TGTGCCAGCAGCAAAGCCGGCACAGGGGCCGCACGTGAGCAGTTCTTC CASSKAGTGAAREQFF
- TRBJ2-1 - TRBV9 TGTGCCAGCAGCGTAGTAGGAGAAGGCGTTCAGTTCTTC CASSVVGEGVQFF
- TRBJ2-7 - TRBV2 TGTGCCAGCCGCATTCTGGGACCAGGGCCCTACGAGCAGTACTTC CASRILGPGPYEQYF
- TRBJ1-2 TRBD1 TRBV6-5 TGTGCCAGCAGTTACCGCGGGACAGACTATGGCTACACCTTC CASSYRGTDYGYTF
- TRBJ2-5 TRBD2 TRBV5-1 TGCGCCAGCAGCCCCAGACTAGCGGGAAACCAAGAGACCCAGTACTTC CASSPRLAGNQETQYF
- TRBJ2-5 - TRBV5-4 TGTGCCAGCAGCGCCGGCATCCAAGAGACCCAGTACTTC CASSAGIQETQYF
- TRBJ1-1 - TRBV9 TGTGCCAGCAGCGCCCGAGGTGAAGGGCGAGGGACTGAAGCTTTCTTT CASSARGEGRGTEAFF
- TRBJ1-2 TRBD1 TRBV28 TGTGCCAGCAGTTCCGGACAGGCCGTCTATGGCTACACCTTC CASSSGQAVYGYTF
- TRBJ2-1 - TRBV18 TGTGCCAGCTCACCAGTGAACTACAATGAGCAGTTCTTC CASSPVNYNEQFF
- TRBJ2-3 - TRBV1 TGCACCAGCCATCGGGGGGAGTTGAGCACAGATACGCAGTATTTT CTSHRGELSTDTQYF
- TRBJ2-5 - TRBV27 TGTGCCAGCAATCGGGTGAGAGGGGAGACCCAGTACTTC CASNRVRGETQYF
- TRBJ1-2 - TRBV7-7 TGTGCTAGCAGCTCCACTTTCGCGATCTATGGCTACACCTTC CASSSTFAIYGYTF
- TRBJ2-2 TRBD1 TRBV7-9 TGTGCCAGCAGCTTACAGGGGGCGAACACCGGGGAGCTGTTTTTT CASSLQGANTGELFF
- TRBJ1-2 - TRBV28 TGTGCCAGCACTCCCACCGGGCAGGGAAATGGCTACACCTTC CASTPTGQGNGYTF
- TRBJ2-7 TRBD2 TRBV10-3 TGTGCCATCAGTGCCCAACCGGGACTAGCGGGCTCATCGGTGTACTTC CAISAQPGLAGSSVYF
- TRBJ1-6 TRBD1 TRBV11-2 TGTGCCAGCAGCTTAGTCTCCGGGACAGGGAATTCACCCCTCCACTTT CASSLVSGTGNSPLHF
few TRBJ2-3 - TRBV7-6 TGTGCCAGCAGCTTAGCAGGGGGGGTAGATACGCAGTATTTT CASSLAGGVDTQYF
- TRBJ2-1 - TRBV21-1 TGTGCCAGCAGCAAAGGAGACAGGGAATCCTACAATGAGCAGTTCTTC CASSKGDRESYNEQFF
once TRBJ2-7 - TRBV28 TGTGCCAGCAGCTCCGGGTGGGGGCATCTACTCGAGCAGTACTTC CASSSGWGHLLEQYF
few TRBJ2-6 - TRBV27 TGTGCCAGCACCCCCTCCCTCGGTTATAATGGGGCCAACGTCCTGACTTTC CASTPSLGYNGANVLTF
once TRBJ1-4 TRBD1 TRBV4-2 TGTGCCAGCAGCCACGGACAGGTCCCAGCAACTAATGAAAAACTGTTTTTT CASSHGQVPATNEKLFF
- TRBJ2-7 - TRBV11-2 TGTGCCAGCAGCCCCGTGCAGGCTTACGAGCAGTACTTC CASSPVQAYEQYF
- TRBJ1-5 - TRBV4-3 TGCGCCAGCAGCCAAGCCAGAGATCAGCCCCAGCATTTT CASSQARDQPQHF
- TRBJ2-2 TRBD2 TRBV19 TGTGCCAGTTCCGGGACTAGCAGAATGACCGGGGAGCTGTTTTTT CASSGTSRMTGELFF
many TRBJ2-3 - TRBV7-9 TGTGCCAGCAGCAGAGGGGTGGACGGCACAGATACGCAGTATTTT CASSRGVDGTDTQYF
- TRBJ1-6 - TRBV30 TGTGCCTGGAGTGTAGGAGGGAATTCACCCCTCCACTTT CAWSVGGNSPLHF
- TRBJ2-2 TRBD2 TRBV7-2 TGTGCCAGCAGCGTGGGACTAGCGAGGTTAACCGGGGAGCTGTTTTTT CASSVGLARLTGELFF
once TRBJ2-2 TRBD2 TRBV5-1 TGCGCCAGCAGCCTCGGACTAGCGGGACCGGACACCGGGGAGCTGTTTTTT CASSLGLAGPDTGELFF
- TRBJ2-7 TRBD2 TRBV7-9 TGTGCCAGCAGCTTAAGGCAGACTAGCGGGAAGGACGAGCAGTACTTC CASSLRQTSGKDEQYF
- TRBJ2-7 TRBD1 TRBV28 TGTGCCAGCAGTCGATTGGACAGGGATTCCTCCGAGCAGTACTTC CASSRLDRDSSEQYF
many TRBJ1-1 - TRBV29-1 TGCAGCGTTGAAGAAGGACTTGGAACTTTCTTT CSVEEGLGTFF
- TRBJ1-2 - TRBV2 TGTGCCAGCAGTGAATTGGACCGGAGCTATGGCTACACCTTC CASSELDRSYGYTF
- TRBJ2-3 TRBD1 TRBV6-4 TGTGCCAGCAGCGAGGGGACAGACCACACAGATACGCAGTATTTT CASSEGTDHTDTQYF
- TRBJ2-1 TRBD2 TRBV5-1 TGCGCCAGCAGTATAGCGGGAGGTGGATACAATGAGCAGTTCTTC CASSIAGGGYNEQFF
- TRBJ2-3 TRBD1 TRBV28 TGTGCCAGCAGTTTAGGACAGGGGGGCGCAGATACGCAGTATTTT CASSLGQGGADTQYF
- TRBJ2-1 - TRBV5-1 TGCGCCAGCAGCTCCACGGGAGCTAACAATGAGCAGTTCTTC CASSSTGANNEQFF
- TRBJ2-3 - TRBV28 TGTGCCAGCAGTTCTGGGGGCCCAGATACGCAGTATTTT CASSSGGPDTQYF
- TRBJ1-5 TRBD1 TRBV28 TGTGCCAGCAGTTTCCCCGACAGGGGCGGTCAGCCCCAGCATTTT CASSFPDRGGQPQHF
few TRBJ2-7 TRBD2 TRBV27 TGTGCCAGCAGTACCGCCCGGACTAGCGGGAGATACGAGCAGTACTTC CASSTARTSGRYEQYF
- TRBJ1-1 - TRBV29-1 TGCAGCGTTGAAGAAAGGGCTTGGGCTGGCACTGAAGCTTTCTTT CSVEERAWAGTEAFF